A single sample gave rise to the 16 T cell receptor beta chains below, sequenced in a study of cytomegalovirus exposure and HLA in healthy donors. Amplification used 60 Vbeta primers and 13 Jbeta primers. Method: immunoSEQ multiplex PCR; TCRdb's copy keeps in-frame clones and lacks some. The sample holds 150,000 to 250,000 clones; roughly 79% are singletons and the top ten take less than 2%. The sample comprised PBMCs. The receptors derive from a man younger than 45 in good health and CMV-seronegative.

The V and J genes are TRBV10-3 and TRBJ1-4; maybe TRBD1 (6 bases). This CDR3 has 15 residues. Germline assignment: CDR1 ENHRY and CDR2 SYGVKD. Trimming cost V 2 bases and J 7 bases, with 14 bases left between them. In nucleotides, the CDR3 is TGTGCCATCAGTGAGACACAGGGAACCACTGAAAAACTGTTTTTT. Its translation is CAISETQGTTEKLFF.

This clone was found a few times. This CDR3 is also generated by other DNA sequences in the sample. The chain uses TRBV5-1 and TRBJ2-2, with a weak D call TRBD1 (6 bases). With 3 bases removed from V and 1 base from J, the gap between germline ends came to 7 bases. Germline CDR1 SGHRS, CDR2 YFSETQ. CDR3 length equals 14 residues. CDR3 sequence reads: CASSSGQNTGELFF. The CDR3 DNA reads TGCGCCAGCAGCTCGGGACAGAACACCGGGGAGCTGTTTTTT.

The chain joins TRBV5-6 to TRBJ2-1; the match to TRBD2 covers 11 bases. This CDR3 is built from 15 residues. Germline CDR1 is SGHDT and CDR2 is YYEEEE. J lost 9 bases, V lost 6 bases, and 11 bases had no gene match. CDR3 protein: CASKPLAGVTGEQFF. In DNA, the CDR3 is TGTGCCAGCAAACCACTAGCGGGAGTGACGGGTGAGCAGTTCTTC.

This chain links TRBV7-9 with TRBJ2-3; unclear D gene. Trimming removed 4 bases from V and 4 bases from J, with 6 bases in between. Germline V gives CDR1 SEHNR, CDR2 FQNEAQ (reference sequence). The CDR3 contains 12 residues. This CDR3 reads CASSSGPDTQYF. Here the CDR3 DNA reads TGTGCCAGCAGCTCTGGCCCAGATACGCAGTATTTT.

This clone was picked up one time. This chain connects TRBV2 to TRBJ2-7; TRBD1 agrees at 12 bases. With 6 bases clipped from V and 13 bases from J, the junction kept 7 bases outside the gene matches. The CDR3 is made up of 12 amino acids. Germline lookup yields CDR1 SNHLY and CDR2 FYNNEI. CDR3 nucleotide sequence: TGTGCCAGCAGAGGGACAGGGGGCCCCTCCTACTTC. Residues: CASRGTGGPSYF. Full variable domain (missing parts from reference TRBV2 and TRBJ2-7): EPEVTQTPSHQVTQMGQEVILRCVPISNHLYFYWYRQILGQKVEFLVSFYNNEISEKSEIFDDQFSVERPDGSNFTLKIRSTKLEDSAMYFCASRGTGGPSYFGPGTRLTVT.

This chain links TRBV9 with TRBJ1-1, with D perhaps TRBD1 (6 bases). The CDR3 is 15 amino acids. The germline gives CDR1 SGDLS, CDR2 YYNGEE. The V gene lost 2 bases and the J gene lost 2 bases, with 13 bases spanning the gap. The CDR3 DNA reads as TGTGCCAGCAGCGTCCTACAGGGCACCAACACTGAAGCTTTCTTT. It is translated as CASSVLQGTNTEAFF.

The chain has TRBV27 and TRBJ2-7; 11 bases fit TRBD1. Per germline, CDR1 MNHEY and CDR2 SMNVEV (reference sequence). This CDR3 region has 15 residues. Trimming cost V 3 bases and J 2 bases; bases outside gene matches: 3. CDR3 protein: CASSFLDRGPYEQYF. For the CDR3, the DNA is TGTGCCAGCAGTTTCTTGGACAGGGGGCCCTACGAGCAGTACTTC.

This sequence joins TRBV4-1 and TRBJ2-7, with 11 bases lining up with TRBD2. The CDR3 is made up of 15 amino acids. Germline V gives CDR1 MGHRA, CDR2 YSYEKL. V gave up 4 bases and J gave up 3 bases; unmatched junction bases: 5. CDR3 in amino acids: CASSLIAGGLYEQYF. CDR3 DNA: TGCGCCAGCAGCCTAATAGCGGGAGGGCTCTACGAGCAGTACTTC.

The chain recombines TRBV6-5 with TRBJ1-1, with a possible D match to TRBD1 (6 bases). The CDR3 sequence is 14 residues long. With 8 bases removed from V and 1 base from J, the gap between germline ends came to 14 bases. Germline CDR1 is MNHEY and CDR2 is SVGAGI. This CDR3 reads CASRGAAQNTEAFF. CDR3 nucleotides: TGTGCCAGCCGGGGGGCAGCACAGAACACTGAAGCTTTCTTT.

This CDR3 reads CASSGSDEGNEQFF. DNA of the CDR3: TGTGCCAGCAGTGGTAGTGATGAGGGAAATGAGCAGTTCTTC. The chain joins TRBV6-4 to TRBJ2-1, with D perhaps TRBD2 (5 bases). CDR1 and CDR2 from the germline V gene are MRHNA and SNTAGT. V lost 4 bases and J 7 bases, leaving 14 bases between the germline ends. This CDR3 contains 14 residues.

This sequence joins TRBV9 and TRBJ1-2, with D possibly matching TRBD1 (6 bases). Germline V gene data show CDR1 as SGDLS and CDR2 as YYNGEE. CDR3 length: 15 amino acids. V was cut by 3 bases and J by 6 bases, with 18 bases left in between. This chain's CDR3 is CASSARDTYPNGYTF. DNA for the CDR3: TGTGCCAGCAGCGCCAGGGACACTTACCCTAATGGCTACACCTTC.

The chain is built from TRBV5-1 and TRBJ2-2, with 8 bases fitting TRBD2. Germline V gene lookup returns CDR1 SGHRS and CDR2 YFSETQ. V lost 2 bases and J lost 6; bases outside the gene matches: 12. CDR3 length: 17 amino acids. CDR3 region: CASSFRESGSRPGELFF. For the CDR3, the DNA is TGCGCCAGCAGCTTTAGGGAAAGCGGGAGTCGCCCCGGGGAGCTGTTTTTT.

The chain uses TRBV11-3 and TRBJ2-2, with D perhaps TRBD2 (5 bases). Germline V gene lookup returns CDR1 SGHNT and CDR2 YENEEA. V lost 5 bases and J lost 5, with 15 bases in between. This CDR3 spans 15 amino acids. The chain's CDR3 is CASSRAGRGTGELFF. Written as DNA, the CDR3 is TGTGCCAGCAGCCGCGCAGGCAGAGGGACCGGGGAGCTGTTTTTT.

The chain carries TRBV6-1 and TRBJ1-1; D is possibly TRBD1 (5 bases). The ends were cut back, 7 bases at V and 1 base at J, with 13 bases in the middle. This CDR3 has 14 residues. Germline values: CDR1 MNHNS, CDR2 SASEGT. This CDR3 is CASTEGVANTEAFF. In DNA, the CDR3 is TGTGCCAGCACCGAAGGGGTGGCGAACACTGAAGCTTTCTTT.

This chain joins TRBV25-1 and TRBJ2-1; TRBD1 agrees at 8 bases. V shed 3 bases, J shed 8 bases, and the junction held 12 bases outside the gene matches. The CDR3 is 16 residues long. CDR1 and CDR2 (germline): MGHDK, SYGVNS. The CDR3 coding sequence is TGTGCCAGCAGTGAGCCCCAGGGGGCCCGCGGCTATGAGCAGTTCTTC. Translated: CASSEPQGARGYEQFF.

This clone was recorded once. The chain employs TRBV30 and TRBJ1-4, with a possible D match to TRBD1 (5 bases). Trimming pared 0 bases from V and 6 bases from J, leaving 11 bases between. The CDR3 consists of 14 residues. Looked up from germline, CDR1 is GTSNPN and CDR2 is SVGIG (reference sequence). CDR3 in amino acids: CAWSVHRSYEKLFF. CDR3 DNA sequence: TGTGCCTGGAGTGTACACAGGAGTTATGAAAAACTGTTTTTT.